This T cell receptor beta chain was profiled in a study of spatial heterogeneity in lung cancer. On the study more broadly: Alpha-chain sequences were detected in numbers that were consistently lower than beta-chain sequences.

As to time point: sample taken at primary tumor resection. Unique molecular identifiers tagged every individual TCR cDNA molecule. TCRdb re-called the 5' RACE reads with MiXCR, one entry per CDR3 protein. The sample holds about 23,000 distinct CDR3 sequences; 5% to 7.5% are singletons and the top ten take 10%. Study-wide findings and caveats: One measure, the expanded intratumoral alpha and beta TCR count, tracked tumor mutation counts.

After removal of 6 bases from V and 5 bases from J, the junction contained 17 bases not matched to a gene. Germline CDR1 reads DFQATT; CDR2 reads SNEGSKA (reference sequence). This CDR3 contains 17 residues. Ten or more counts support this clonotype. The antigen remains undetermined. The receptor was derived from a male donor with early-stage non-small cell lung cancer. The source material was lung tumor tissue, sampled at surgery. V and J are TRBV20-1 and TRBJ2-3; 10 nucleotides align to TRBD2. The CDR3 bases are TGCAGTGCCAGGGCCGTACTAGCGGGGCCCTTGAAAGATACGCAGTATTTT. Encoded protein: CSARAVLAGPLKDTQYF.